These T cell receptor beta chains were read from a single sample in a study of T cell responses to AZD1222 COVID-19 vaccine. Generated by immunoSEQ multiplex PCR, the TCRdb table keeps only in-frame clones and is missing some. The table lists approximately 99,000 clones, roughly 90% of them singletons, with roughly 3% in the top ten. Sequenced material: peripheral blood, taken on day 0 of MenACWY control vaccination. These receptors were obtained from an adult in good health. CDR3s include the opening cysteine and the closing phenylalanine or tryptophan. D genes are given only for firm matches. Rows may omit the clone size; those that give it use once, few, many or a size class.

d_call | j_call | cdr3_length | clone_size | v_call | cdr3_aa | cdr3_nt
- | TRBJ1-2 | 13 | - | TRBV18 | CASSPPAWGGYTF | TGTGCCAGCTCACCACCGGCTTGGGGTGGCTACACCTTC
- | TRBJ1-5 | 14 | - | TRBV4-1 | CASSPGVMNQPQHF | TGCGCCAGCAGCCCTGGGGTGATGAATCAGCCCCAGCATTTT
- | TRBJ2-3 | 16 | once | TRBV7-2 | CASSSSGTYATDTQYF | TGTGCCAGCAGCTCATCCGGGACATACGCCACAGATACGCAGTATTTT
- | TRBJ1-2 | 13 | - | TRBV5-1 | CASRDTEYYGYTF | TGCGCCAGTCGGGACACCGAGTATTATGGCTACACCTTC
- | TRBJ2-3 | 13 | - | TRBV30 | CAWRRTETDTQYF | TGTGCCTGGAGGAGGACAGAAACAGATACGCAGTATTTT
- | TRBJ1-2 | 13 | - | TRBV7-9 | CASSLLTEDGYTF | TGTGCCAGCAGCTTGCTTACAGAAGATGGCTACACCTTC
- | TRBJ2-5 | 13 | - | TRBV18 | CASSGRMEETQYF | TGTGCCAGCTCGGGACGGATGGAGGAGACCCAGTACTTC
TRBD1 | TRBJ1-4 | 16 | - | TRBV5-6 | CASSVGFRGLSEKLFF | TGTGCCAGCAGCGTAGGATTCAGGGGGCTGAGTGAAAAACTGTTTTTT
TRBD1 | TRBJ1-3 | 19 | once | TRBV5-5 | CASSSFTLQGANSGNTIYF | TGTGCCAGCAGCTCGTTTACGTTACAGGGGGCAAACTCTGGAAACACCATATATTTT
- | TRBJ2-3 | 12 | - | TRBV9 | CASSGSTDTQYF | TGTGCCAGCAGCGGGAGCACAGATACGCAGTATTTT
TRBD1 | TRBJ1-1 | 17 | - | TRBV7-2 | CASSLQGPISSNTEAFF | TGTGCCAGCAGCCTACAGGGGCCCATCTCCTCGAACACTGAAGCTTTCTTT
- | TRBJ1-2 | 14 | - | TRBV2 | CASKEGAASGGYTF | TGTGCCAGCAAGGAAGGGGCAGCCAGCGGGGGCTACACCTTC
- | TRBJ1-4 | 15 | - | TRBV27 | CASSLSVSGGEKLFF | TGTGCCAGCAGTTTGTCGGTCTCTGGGGGGGAAAAACTGTTTTTT
- | TRBJ1-2 | 14 | - | TRBV15 | CATSRYGTDGGYTF | TGTGCCACCAGCAGATATGGGACGGACGGTGGCTACACCTTC